The T cell receptor (beta chain) under discussion was sequenced for a study of blood T cell repertoires in COVID-19 (dated by TCRdb to between 2020 and 2021). About the investigation overall: Collaborator samples came from the United States, Italy and Spain and covered acute and convalescent phases of COVID-19. The material from the prospective study consisted of cDNA or gDNA derived from T cells, B-cell-depleted T cells, or PBMCs. The dataset comprised deeply sampled blood TCRbeta repertoires from subjects exposed to, actively infected with, or recovered from COVID-19. A freely available public database, intended as a resource for researchers studying the immune response to SARS-CoV-2, is where the repertoires were released. Samples were obtained from the ongoing ImmuneRACE study (first 160 participants) and from 1,254 subjects provided by 6 global collaborators. Nearly every sample came with metadata listing a de-identified subject ID, COVID-19 status, age in years and sex. Where HLA class I and class II types were available, the types were taken from metadata supplied by the sample provider, not from assay-based typing. Study-level results and caveats: The quantity of clinical and demographic metadata differed by source and by participant and was supplied without curation.

Each collaborating institution followed its own protocols to collect whole blood in K2EDTA tubes. For TCRbeta analysis, collaborator samples were shipped as frozen whole blood, as isolated PBMCs, or as DNA extracted from either sample type. Via the germline V gene, CDR1 is SGHTA and CDR2 FQGNSA. V loses 2 bases, J loses 2 bases, and the germline ends lie 9 bases apart. Inclusive of the bounding cysteine and phenylalanine, the CDR3 is 14 residues long. Of all the DNA, just the CDR3 is kept, 42 bases in frame from base 1. The immunoSEQ Assay, a bias-controlled multiplex PCR, was used to amplify TCRbeta CDR3 regions from genomic DNA. On the authors' methods: Nucleated cell counts per sample were estimated from amplification of reference gene primers within the assay. Sequence reads were collapsed and filtered to measure the absolute abundance of every unique TCRbeta CDR3 rearrangement. For each sample, productive Simpson clonality was calculated as the square root of Simpson's diversity index over productive rearrangements. This immuneACCESS table, as held by TCRdb, lists in-frame sequences with V and J called but not all clones. Of the missing ones, under half trace to an unresolved V gene in checked studies; the others have no known cause. V and J calls and clone size are as listed in that table; D and trimming were resolved from the DNA. Here the sample has 70,000 or so clones; about nine tenths occur a single time. The ten largest account for 5.1% of the sample.

Regarding this clone: No cognate antigen has been identified for it. No base-level quality is on record; no much larger clone is a single base apart.

The receptor comes from a woman aged 18-29 years with acute or convalescent COVID-19. Sequenced sample: peripheral blood. This chain is built from TRBV7-2 and TRBJ1-1; the D gene assignment is ambiguous. At the DNA level, the sequence is TGTGCCAGCAGCTTAACCGGAGTCAACACTGAAGCTTTCTTT. Its coded protein is CASSLTGVNTEAFF.